Sequencing of this T cell receptor (beta chain) was carried out in a study of lymphopenia after photon versus proton radiotherapy. The table came from immunoSEQ multiplex PCR; TCRdb's copy has only in-frame clones and leaves some out. The table includes about 68,000 clones, approximately 91% detected once. This clone was detected once. What it binds is unknown. Germline V gene lookup returns CDR1 SGHRS and CDR2 YFSETQ. The CDR3 consists of 17 residues. V dropped 0 bases and J dropped 0 bases, with 10 bases sitting between them. General observations from the study: Larger post-nadir TCR diversity loss correlated inversely with survival in deceased patients. Relative stability marked proton patients; photon patients lost diversity and naive cells.

This TCR was recovered from a woman between 70 and 85 years old with pancreatic cancer. The J gene is TRBJ2-6, the V gene TRBV5-1; D may be TRBD1 or TRBD2 (6 bases each). Here the sequenced sample was peripheral blood, taken from a patient treated with photon-based radiotherapy. The CDR3 reads CASSLAGGGSGANVLTF. The CDR3 region has the DNA TGCGCCAGCAGCTTGGCCGGGGGCGGCTCTGGGGCCAACGTCCTGACTTTC.